The 7 T cell receptor beta chains below come from one sample, sequenced in a study of shared clonotypes between healthy human individuals (dated by TCRdb to 2020 to 2022). The library was generated by the immunoSEQ multiplex PCR assay. Sourced from immuneACCESS, this table was stored by TCRdb with only in-frame sequences that have V and J called. A share of the clones is absent; for the studies checked, an unresolved V gene accounts for under half, and the remainder has no known explanation. This sample is represented by about 2,500,000 clones; more than 90% of them were singletons. Over 0.12% of the sample rests with the top ten. The sequencing sample was made of naive CD4+ T cells sorted from blood. The cell subset or site label here, explained by the study, means: CD45RA+ positively selected. Every receptor here comes from a man younger than 30 in good health.

V gene TRBV11-2 combines with J gene TRBJ1-2; TRBD1 might be the D (6 bases). The CDR3 runs 13 residues. The germline V and J ends were trimmed by 3 bases and 4 bases, with 9 bases remaining between them. Germline-derived CDR1 and CDR2 are SGHAT and FQNNGV. CDR3 bases: TGTGCCAGCAGCTTGGGGGCCGGCTATGGCTACACCTTC. The encoded protein is CASSLGAGYGYTF.

This rearrangement joins TRBV7-2 to TRBJ2-7; TRBD1 agrees at 8 bases. The CDR3 loop spans 15 amino acids. From germline, CDR1 is SGHTA and CDR2 FQGNSA. V trimming: 4 bases; J trimming: 5 bases; junction bases outside the gene matches: 10. CDR3 sequence: CASSSTRTGINEQYF. As DNA, the CDR3 is TGTGCCAGCAGCTCGACGAGGACAGGGATCAACGAGCAGTACTTC.

The chain employs TRBV20-1 and TRBJ2-3; no reliable D call. From germline, CDR1 is DFQATT and CDR2 SNEGSKA (reference sequence). This CDR3 has 11 residues. Trimming left V 6 bases short and J 5 bases short, with 9 bases between. The CDR3 nucleotides are TGCAGTGCCAGAATAGTAGATACGCAGTATTTT. Protein sequence: CSARIVDTQYF.

The chain carries TRBV23-1 and TRBJ2-7, with D unresolved. TRBV23-1 is flagged as an ORF with uncertain function. Trimming pared 10 bases from V and 1 base from J, leaving 14 bases between. The CDR3 runs to 13 residues. The CDR3, as DNA: TGCGCCATCAACGGGCAGGAATCCTACGAGCAGTACTTC. This translates into CAINGQESYEQYF.

This clone was picked up one time. Within the sample, other DNA sequences also encode this same CDR3. V and J are TRBV20-1 and TRBJ2-5; 7 bases map to TRBD1. J was trimmed by 5 bases and V by 8 bases; bases with no gene match: 5. This CDR3 comprises 11 residues. Germline V CDR1 and CDR2: DFQATT, SNEGSKA (reference sequence). CDR3 DNA sequence: TGCAGTCCGCAGGGGGTTGAGACCCAGTACTTC. It specifies CSPQGVETQYF.

This clone has only a few counts. The chain uses TRBV2 and TRBJ1-4; TRBD1 matches at 9 bases. Germline loops: CDR1 SNHLY, CDR2 FYNNEI. The CDR3 has 14 amino acids. Trimming took 3 bases from V and 7 from J; bases not matched to a gene: 3. CDR3 sequence (DNA): TGTGCCAGCAGTGAGGACAGGGGCGGTGAAAAACTGTTTTTT. Translated, it gives CASSEDRGGEKLFF.

This clone is a singleton in its sample. This chain uses TRBV4-2 with TRBJ1-2; tentatively, D is TRBD1 (6 bases). The CDR3 runs to 21 residues. The germline V gene encodes CDR1 LGHNA and CDR2 YNFKEQ. Trimming took 0 bases from V and 3 from J, leaving 29 bases between them. The CDR3 here is CASSQDHIGTPQGTGYYGYTF. The CDR3 coding sequence is TGTGCCAGCAGCCAAGATCACATCGGGACACCTCAGGGCACAGGGTACTATGGCTACACCTTC.